The sequence of this T cell receptor beta chain was determined in a study of human T cells and chemical hapten exposure. Study context: 0.01% DPC was applied to the upper back in patch tests, which were read at 6 days. Study-wide results and limits: Alopecia in the donors means their immune response may deviate from healthy people's. Against controls, expanded TCRs gave rise to significantly more large CDR3 similarity clusters.

This sample's time point: patch test 3, about 24 weeks after DPC sensitization. Specified treatment: therapeutic diphenylcyclopropenone sensitization with weekly scalp DPC. This clonotype was counted at least ten times. What it binds is not known. What the library attached to individual cDNA molecules were unique molecular identifiers. TCRdb itself ran the RACE reads through MiXCR, one entry per CDR3 protein. The sample includes approximately 30,000 distinct CDR3 sequences, about 5% of them seen just once. Germline loops: CDR1 LGHNA, CDR2 YSLEER. The CDR3 sequence is 17 residues long. V shed 0 bases and J 6 bases; nucleotides not matched to a gene: 7.

The TCR sequence derives from a man younger than 40 with alopecia areata. Some clones in this sample may be carry-over from other donors' samples. Sample: whole blood, taken in connection with sensitization to the hapten diphenylcyclopropenone (DPC). The chain joins TRBV4-3 to TRBJ2-1, with 11 bases fitting TRBD2. CDR3 amino acids: CASSQDYRLAGLNEQFF. In DNA, the CDR3 is TGCGCCAGCAGCCAAGATTATCGACTAGCGGGGCTCAATGAGCAGTTCTTC.